This TCR beta chain was found in a study of breast tumors, draining lymph nodes, adjacent tissues. Study-level findings and limits: Data fit most tumor T cells coming from lymph node, expanding in tumor.

In its sample, this clonotype was seen many times. What it binds is unknown. Possible read error: a much larger clone is one base away. The lymph nodes were axillary draining lymph nodes from breast cancer patients. In TCRdb, the multiplex PCR reads were re-called with MiXCR into one record per CDR3 protein. The table shows under 250,000 distinct CDR3 sequences, with approximately 29% occurring only once. Per germline, CDR1 SEHNR and CDR2 FQNEAQ (reference sequence). The length of the CDR3 is 15 residues. The V and J genes are TRBV7-9 and TRBJ2-3, with TRBD2 matching 10 bases. The source is a female donor with breast cancer. Some clones in this sample may be carry-over from other donors' samples. Material for sequencing was axillary lymph node tissue. CDR3 loop: CASKASGSRTVTQYF. CDR3 nucleotides: TGTGCCAGCAAGGCTAGCGGGAGTCGGACAGTTACGCAGTATTTT.